This TCR beta chain was obtained from a study of early stage breast cancer tumors. Assay: immunoSEQ multiplex PCR; the TCRdb copy retains only in-frame clones and omits some. The data show around 40,000 clones, approximately 78% seen once. Germline CDR1 reads SGDLS; CDR2 reads YYNGEE. Germline trimming cut 3 bases from V and 1 base from J; bases unmatched to any gene: 5. The CDR3 length is 15 residues. The sequence was obtained from a person aged 45 to 60 with breast cancer. The genes are TRBV9 and TRBJ2-5; 8 nucleotides agree with TRBD1. Input material: blood. CDR3 sequence: CASSGGQVPQETQYF. The CDR3 nucleotides read TGTGCCAGCAGCGGGGGACAGGTTCCCCAAGAGACCCAGTACTTC.